Sequencing of this T cell receptor beta chain was carried out in a study of shared clonotypes between healthy human individuals. It was approximately 280 ng DNA, around 30,000 T cell genomes, that went into each replicate PCR of unsorted PBMC. Ten immunoSEQ deep assay plates were used by the authors to sequence unsorted PBMC DNA. Repertoires were generated with immunoSEQ multiplex PCR, while TCRdb's copy carries only in-frame clones and drops some. In the table there are roughly 500,000 clones, more than 65% of which are singletons. This clone has only one observation. This TCR derives from a woman in her thirties or forties in good health. Some clones in this sample may be carry-over from other donors' samples. The sequenced material came from PBMCs.

The CDR3 sequence is CASSPPSTGETQYF. DNA of the CDR3: TGTGCCAGCAGTCCCCCCTCCACGGGAGAGACCCAGTACTTC. The genes are TRBV28 and TRBJ2-5, with D unresolved. V lost 5 bases and J lost 4, with 14 bases in between. From germline, CDR1 is MDHEN and CDR2 SYDVKM. The CDR3 spans 14 residues.